The T cell receptor beta chain under discussion was sequenced for a study of CD8 T cells in Susac syndrome. Reverse transcription of 0.5 to 1 ug RNA was performed with random hexamers. Amplification of TCR beta CDR3 used immunoSEQ multiplex PCR across 54 Vbeta and 13 Jbeta. TCRdb recomputed calls from the immunoSEQ multiplex PCR reads with MiXCR, one row per CDR3 protein. The sample lists about 120,000 distinct CDR3 sequences, 80% to 95% seen once, with over 0.12% in the top ten. The V and J ends lost 5 bases and 1 base respectively, with 12 bases between them. The germline V gene has CDR1 SGHAT and CDR2 FQNNGV. This CDR3 comprises 15 residues. TCR beta sequencing covered blood CD8+ and CD4+ T cells. It was healthy donors who served as the controls, matched for age and sex. Negative magnetic isolation gave CD8+ and CD4+ cells; FACS enriched CD8+ TEMRA.

The receptor was isolated from a human donor in good health. The sequencing sample was made of CD4+ T cells from PBMCs. The chain recombines TRBV11-2 with TRBJ2-1; possible D gene TRBD2, 6 bases. The chain's CDR3 is CASSPLAESYNEQFF. DNA for the CDR3: TGTGCCAGCAGCCCCTTAGCGGAATCCTACAATGAGCAGTTCTTC.